This TCR beta chain was recovered during a study of T cells in Graves' hyperthyroidism and ophthalmopathy. PBMCs came from more than 9 ml fresh peripheral blood. Trimming stripped 0 bases from V and 5 bases from J, with 8 bases between. Germline values: CDR1 SGHRS, CDR2 YFSETQ. CDR3 length: 13 residues. The CDR3 regions of TCR beta were amplified from RNA transcripts. TCR CDR3 regions were first amplified by RT-PCR with HTBI primers. TCRdb re-analysed the multiplex PCR reads in MiXCR, keeping a single row per CDR3 protein. The sample contains under 250,000 distinct CDR3 sequences, 24% of which appear only once. This clonotype was counted at least ten times.

This clonotype originated in a woman aged 40 to 50 with Graves' ophthalmopathy. This sequence joins TRBV5-1 and TRBJ1-2, with D tentatively TRBD1 (5 bases). Sequences were obtained from blood. The CDR3 sequence: CASSLDTGYGYTF. The CDR3 DNA is TGCGCCAGCAGCTTGGACACAGGATATGGCTACACCTTC.